Listed below are T cell receptor beta chains from one sample, sequenced in a study of CD8 T cells in Susac syndrome. In TCRdb, the immunoSEQ multiplex PCR reads were re-called with MiXCR into one record per CDR3 protein. The table has 150,000 to 180,000 distinct CDR3 sequences, 90% to 95% seen once; the top ten hold 0.2% to 0.25%. Sequenced sample: CD8+ T cells from PBMCs. Receptors were obtained from a human donor with multiple sclerosis. CDR3s include the opening cysteine and the closing phenylalanine or tryptophan. Each record gives: J gene, D gene, V gene, clone size, CDR3 DNA, CDR3 protein. A D gene is named only where the DNA matches it firmly. Rows give clone size only sometimes, using once, few, many, or a class for an expanded clone.

TRBJ1-2 NA TRBV13 NA TGTGCCAGCAGCCTGGGGAAAGCCTATGGCTACACCTTC CASSLGKAYGYTF
TRBJ2-7 NA TRBV7-9 NA TGTGCCAGCAGCTTCGAGAGCGGATACTACGAGCAGTACTTC CASSFESGYYEQYF
TRBJ2-1 NA TRBV27 NA TGTGCCACCTGTCCTAGGGGCTACAATGAGCAGTTCTTC CATCPRGYNEQFF
TRBJ1-2 NA TRBV7-9 NA TGTGCCAGCAGTCCCAGGGCACAATTCTCAGGGATTCATGGCTACACCTTC CASSPRAQFSGIHGYTF
TRBJ2-1 NA TRBV29-1 NA TGCAGCGCATCATCGGGGCTCGGTGAGCAGTTCTTC CSASSGLGEQFF
TRBJ1-2 NA TRBV18 NA TGTGCCAGCTCACTGTACAGGGATCTGCGGGATGGCTACACCTTC CASSLYRDLRDGYTF
TRBJ2-7 NA TRBV13 NA TGTGCCAGCAGCTTCGGTAAGAAATACGAGCAGTACTTC CASSFGKKYEQYF
TRBJ1-2 TRBD1 TRBV29-1 NA TGCAGCGGCAGGGACAGGGATGACTATGGCTACACCTTC CSGRDRDDYGYTF
TRBJ2-2 TRBD1 TRBV7-9 NA TGTGCCAGCAGCCATCTGACAGGGCTGAACACCGGGGAGCTGTTTTTT CASSHLTGLNTGELFF
TRBJ1-1 NA TRBV4-1 NA TGCGCCAGCAGCCAAGGGGATCAAATGAACACTGAAGCTTTCTTT CASSQGDQMNTEAFF
TRBJ1-2 NA TRBV20-1 NA TGCAGTGCTAGAGAGACCCAGGGTCGCGACTATGGCTACACCTTC CSARETQGRDYGYTF
TRBJ2-3 NA TRBV12-3/TRBV12-4 once TGTGCCAGCAGGGGGTTGGGTATCGCGGGCACAGATACGCAGTATTTT CASRGLGIAGTDTQYF
TRBJ2-7 NA TRBV30 NA TGTGCCTGGGAGCGGTCCTCTAAGGAGCAGTACTTC CAWERSSKEQYF
TRBJ1-2 TRBD1 TRBV7-9 once TGTGCCAGCAGCTTAGGGACAGGGAAGGACTATGGCTACACCTTC CASSLGTGKDYGYTF
TRBJ1-1 TRBD1 TRBV9 NA TGTGCCAGCAGCCCCTTTGAGGGGGCAACTGAAGCTTTCTTT CASSPFEGATEAFF
TRBJ2-3 NA TRBV12-3/TRBV12-4 NA TGTGCCAGCACACGGTCGGGGTCCACAGATACGCAGTATTTT CASTRSGSTDTQYF
TRBJ2-1 NA TRBV6-2/TRBV6-3 NA TGTGCCAGCAGTTACTCAACTCTCCAGGGGCAGTTCTTC CASSYSTLQGQFF
TRBJ2-7 TRBD1 TRBV2 NA TGTGCCAGCAGTGGACAGGGGCTCCCCTACGAGCAGTACTTC CASSGQGLPYEQYF
TRBJ2-7 NA TRBV30 NA TGTGCCTGGAGCTTACCCGGGAAGGAAGGCGTCGAGCAGTACTTC CAWSLPGKEGVEQYF
TRBJ2-2 TRBD1 TRBV29-1 once TGCAGCGTTACGACAGGGGAGACCGGGGAGCTGTTTTTT CSVTTGETGELFF
TRBJ1-2 NA TRBV9 NA TGTGCCAGCAGAGCGGGAGGTACCAGCTACACCTTC CASRAGGTSYTF
TRBJ2-6 NA TRBV2 NA TGTGCCTCACAGAGGGGACTCTCTGGGGCCAACGTCCTGACTTTC CASQRGLSGANVLTF
TRBJ2-4 TRBD1 TRBV14 NA TGTGCCAGCAGCCAAGGGACAGGGTCCAAAAACATTCAGTACTTC CASSQGTGSKNIQYF
TRBJ2-5 NA TRBV30 NA TGTGCCTGGAGGAAAGACAGAGAGACCCAGTACTTC CAWRKDRETQYF
TRBJ1-1 NA TRBV7-2 NA TGTGCCAGCAGCGGAACAGGGATCGGGGACACTGAAGCTTTCTTT CASSGTGIGDTEAFF
TRBJ2-3 NA TRBV9 few TGTGCCAGCAGCTCCAGTAGAGATACGCAGTATTTT CASSSSRDTQYF
TRBJ2-7 NA TRBV15 NA TGTGCCACCAGCAGAGATCAGGTCCAGGTTGCCTACGAGCAGTACTTC CATSRDQVQVAYEQYF
TRBJ1-6 NA TRBV4-2 NA TGTGCCAGCAGCCAAGATCCCCTAAATTCACCCCTCCACTTT CASSQDPLNSPLHF
TRBJ2-1 NA TRBV3-1 NA TGTGCCAGCAGCCGACAGTACAATGAGCAGTTCTTC CASSRQYNEQFF
TRBJ2-7 TRBD1 TRBV30 NA TGTGCCTGGAGAAACCGGGACAGATCCTACGAGCAGTACTTC CAWRNRDRSYEQYF
TRBJ2-4 NA TRBV11-2 few TGTGCCAGCAGCTCCCGAGGGACTTCATGGAAAAACATTCAGTACTTC CASSSRGTSWKNIQYF
TRBJ2-5 TRBD2 TRBV9 NA TGTGCCAGCAGCGTAGTGGGTAGCGGGGATGAGACCCAGTACTTC CASSVVGSGDETQYF
TRBJ2-5 NA TRBV27 NA TGTGCCAGCAGTTTTCTAGGGCCGCGCGAGACCCAGTACTTC CASSFLGPRETQYF
TRBJ2-1 NA TRBV20-1 NA TGCAGTGCTCTCACCTACAATGAGCAGTTCTTC CSALTYNEQFF
TRBJ2-3 TRBD2 TRBV5-1 NA TGCGCCAGCAGCCCCCCAGGACTAGCTCAAATAACAGATACGCAGTATTTT CASSPPGLAQITDTQYF
TRBJ2-1 TRBD1 TRBV7-9 NA TGTGCCAGCAGCTCCGAACAGGGGTATGAGCAGTTCTTC CASSSEQGYEQFF
TRBJ2-5 NA TRBV7-6 NA TGTGCCAGCAGCCCACAAAGGGGCGGCTTTGGGGAGACCCAGTACTTC CASSPQRGGFGETQYF
TRBJ1-1 TRBD1 TRBV5-1 once TGCGCCAGCAGCTCCGGGGGACAGGAAGCTTTCTTT CASSSGGQEAFF
TRBJ1-2 NA TRBV7-9 once TGTGCCAGCAGCGATAACTTTTGGGAAAACTATGGCTACACCTTC CASSDNFWENYGYTF
TRBJ1-2 NA TRBV30 NA TGTGCCTATCTAACTGCGGACTATGGCTACACCTTC CAYLTADYGYTF